This T cell receptor (beta chain) is from a study of cytomegalovirus exposure and HLA in healthy donors. Overall study results and limits: Judged likely to be a sequencing artifact was a cluster of highly shared sequence variants. An analysis was carried out at a later point. It showed that HLA-associated TCR beta chains were more clonally expanded than equally common non-associated chains. Most TCRs appeared rarely, but some public TCRs recurred in many donors.

In the case of this clone: The antigen remains unidentified.

Nominally healthy donors were sampled, though unrecorded immune exposures were likely. Germline CDR1 and CDR2: SGHNT and YYREEE (reference sequence). V was trimmed by 3 bases and J by 2 bases, leaving 3 bases between them. This CDR3 is built from 11 residues. Vbeta (60) and Jbeta (13) primers were used in the PCR. Produced via immunoSEQ multiplex PCR; TCRdb's table is partial and in-frame only. The sample records about 73,000 clones, 75% being singletons. The chain employs TRBV5-4 and TRBJ2-7; D remains unclear. Sequencing was carried out using PBMCs. This TCR derives from a man in his 70s in good health and CMV-seronegative. The CDR3 reads CASSSTYEQYF. The CDR3 bases are TGTGCCAGCAGCTCAACCTACGAGCAGTACTTC.